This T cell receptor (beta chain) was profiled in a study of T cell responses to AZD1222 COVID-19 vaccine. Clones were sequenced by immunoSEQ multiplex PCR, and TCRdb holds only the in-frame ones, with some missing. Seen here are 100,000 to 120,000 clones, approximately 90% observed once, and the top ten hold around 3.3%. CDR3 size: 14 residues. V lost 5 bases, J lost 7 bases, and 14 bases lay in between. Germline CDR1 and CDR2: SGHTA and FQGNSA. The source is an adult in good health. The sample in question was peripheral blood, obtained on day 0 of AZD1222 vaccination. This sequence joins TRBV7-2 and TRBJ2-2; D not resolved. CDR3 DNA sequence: TGTGCCAGCAGCCCCCGATCGACGGGCGGGGAGCTGTTTTTT. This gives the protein CASSPRSTGGELFF.